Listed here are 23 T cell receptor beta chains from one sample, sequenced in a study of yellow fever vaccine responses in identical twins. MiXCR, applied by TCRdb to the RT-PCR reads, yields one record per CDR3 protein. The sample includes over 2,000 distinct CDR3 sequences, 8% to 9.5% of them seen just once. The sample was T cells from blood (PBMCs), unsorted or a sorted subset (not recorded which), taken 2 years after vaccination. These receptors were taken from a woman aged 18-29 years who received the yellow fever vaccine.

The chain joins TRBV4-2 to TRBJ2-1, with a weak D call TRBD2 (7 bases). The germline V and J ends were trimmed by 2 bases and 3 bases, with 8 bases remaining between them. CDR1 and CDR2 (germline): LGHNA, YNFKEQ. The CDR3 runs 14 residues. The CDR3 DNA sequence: TGTGCCAGCAGCCAAAGGGGGGGCTACAATGAGCAGTTCTTC. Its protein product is CASSQRGGYNEQFF.

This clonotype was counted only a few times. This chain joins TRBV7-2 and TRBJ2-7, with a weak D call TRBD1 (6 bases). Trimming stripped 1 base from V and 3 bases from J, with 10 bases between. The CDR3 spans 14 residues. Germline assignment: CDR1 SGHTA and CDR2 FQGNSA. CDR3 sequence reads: CASSLGQGIYEQYF. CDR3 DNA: TGTGCCAGCAGCTTAGGGCAGGGGATCTACGAGCAGTACTTC.

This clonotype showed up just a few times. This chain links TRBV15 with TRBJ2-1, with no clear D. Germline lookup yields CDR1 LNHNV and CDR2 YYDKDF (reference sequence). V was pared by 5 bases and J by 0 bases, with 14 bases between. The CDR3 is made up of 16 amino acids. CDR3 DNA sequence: TGTGCCACCAGCTGGAAGGACGTGAGCTCCTACAATGAGCAGTTCTTC. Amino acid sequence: CATSWKDVSSYNEQFF.

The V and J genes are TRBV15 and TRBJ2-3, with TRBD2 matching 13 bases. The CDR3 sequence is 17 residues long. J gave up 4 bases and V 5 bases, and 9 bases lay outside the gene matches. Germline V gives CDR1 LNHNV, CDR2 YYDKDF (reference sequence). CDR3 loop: CATSASTSGGAPDTQYF. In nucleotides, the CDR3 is TGTGCCACCAGCGCCTCCACTAGCGGGGGGGCCCCAGATACGCAGTATTTT.

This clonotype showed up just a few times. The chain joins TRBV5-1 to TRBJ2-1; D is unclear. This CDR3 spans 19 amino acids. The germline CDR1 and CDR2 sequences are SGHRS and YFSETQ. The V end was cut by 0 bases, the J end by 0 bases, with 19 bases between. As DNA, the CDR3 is TGCGCCAGCAGCTTGGTGGCCCTGACTTACCTGAGCTCCTACAATGAGCAGTTCTTC. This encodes CASSLVALTYLSSYNEQFF.

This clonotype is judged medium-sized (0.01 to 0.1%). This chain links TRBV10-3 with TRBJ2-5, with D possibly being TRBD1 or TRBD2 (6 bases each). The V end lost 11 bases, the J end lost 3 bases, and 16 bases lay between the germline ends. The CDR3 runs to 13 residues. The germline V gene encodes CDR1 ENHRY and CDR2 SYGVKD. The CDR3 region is CAHGAGEEETQYF. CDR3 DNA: TGTGCCCACGGCGCAGGGGAGGAAGAGACCCAGTACTTC.

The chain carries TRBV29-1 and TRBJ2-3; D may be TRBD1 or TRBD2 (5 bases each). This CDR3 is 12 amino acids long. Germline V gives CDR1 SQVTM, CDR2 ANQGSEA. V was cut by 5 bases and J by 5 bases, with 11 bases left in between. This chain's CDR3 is CSVLGPIDTQYF. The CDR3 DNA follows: TGCAGCGTTCTGGGACCCATAGATACGCAGTATTTT.

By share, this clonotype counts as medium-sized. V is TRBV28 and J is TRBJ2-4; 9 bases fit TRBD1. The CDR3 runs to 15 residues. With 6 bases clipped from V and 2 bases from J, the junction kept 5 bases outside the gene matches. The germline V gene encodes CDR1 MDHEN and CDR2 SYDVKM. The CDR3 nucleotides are TGTGCCAGCAGGGGACAGGGCTTTCCCAAAAACATTCAGTACTTC. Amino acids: CASRGQGFPKNIQYF.

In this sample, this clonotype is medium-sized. This chain's CDR3 is CASSRRMSSYEQYF. CDR3 DNA: TGTGCCAGCAGCCGACGAATGAGCTCCTACGAGCAGTACTTC. The chain recombines TRBV7-9 with TRBJ2-7; no clear D gene. The germline gives CDR1 SEHNR, CDR2 FQNEAQ (reference sequence). Trimming shortened V by 5 bases and J by 0 bases, and 11 bases separated the two germline ends. The CDR3 has 14 residues.

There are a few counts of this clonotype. The CDR3 DNA reads as TGTGCCAGCAGCTCGGCCGGGACAGAGCCTTACAATGAGCAGTTCTTC. Amino acid sequence: CASSSAGTEPYNEQFF. The chain recombines TRBV4-2 with TRBJ2-1; 7 positions match TRBD1. In germline, CDR1 is LGHNA, CDR2 YNFKEQ. The CDR3 is 16 residues long. V shed 5 bases, J shed 4 bases, and the junction held 11 bases outside the gene matches.

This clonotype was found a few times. CDR3 amino acids: CASSQLAGDSYEQYF. CDR3 coding DNA: TGTGCCAGCAGTCAATTAGCGGGGGACTCCTACGAGCAGTACTTC. V usage is TRBV2 and J usage is TRBJ2-7, with 9 bases that match TRBD2. Losses at the gene ends were 5 bases for V and 0 bases for J; bases not matched to a gene: 5. Looked up from germline, CDR1 is SNHLY and CDR2 is FYNNEI. CDR3 length: 15 residues.

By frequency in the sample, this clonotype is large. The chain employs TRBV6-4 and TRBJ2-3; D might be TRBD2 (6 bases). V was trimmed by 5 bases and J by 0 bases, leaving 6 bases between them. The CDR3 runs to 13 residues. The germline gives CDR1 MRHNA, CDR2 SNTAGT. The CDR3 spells CASSSGSTDTQYF. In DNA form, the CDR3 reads TGTGCCAGCAGTAGCGGGAGCACAGATACGCAGTATTTT.

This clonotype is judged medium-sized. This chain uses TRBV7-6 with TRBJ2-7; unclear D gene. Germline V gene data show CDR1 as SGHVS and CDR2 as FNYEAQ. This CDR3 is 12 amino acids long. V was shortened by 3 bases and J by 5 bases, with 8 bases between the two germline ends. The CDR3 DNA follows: TGTGCCAGCAGCTTGCCCACAAACGAGCAGTACTTC. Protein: CASSLPTNEQYF.

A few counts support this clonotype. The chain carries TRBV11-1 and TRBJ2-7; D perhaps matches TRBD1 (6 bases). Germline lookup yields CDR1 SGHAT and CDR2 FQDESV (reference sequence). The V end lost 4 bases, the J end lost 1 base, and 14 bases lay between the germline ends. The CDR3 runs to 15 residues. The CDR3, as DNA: TGTGCCAGCAGCTACCAGACAGGATTTTCCTACGAGCAGTACTTC. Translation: CASSYQTGFSYEQYF.

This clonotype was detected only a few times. CDR3 in amino acids: CASSPGGSYEQYF. CDR3 nucleotide sequence: TGTGCCAGCAGTCCTGGGGGGTCCTACGAGCAGTACTTC. The chain carries TRBV28 and TRBJ2-7, with D perhaps matching TRBD2 (6 bases). The CDR3 covers 13 residues. V was clipped by 5 bases and J by 1 base, with 9 bases between them. Germline V gene lookup returns CDR1 MDHEN and CDR2 SYDVKM.

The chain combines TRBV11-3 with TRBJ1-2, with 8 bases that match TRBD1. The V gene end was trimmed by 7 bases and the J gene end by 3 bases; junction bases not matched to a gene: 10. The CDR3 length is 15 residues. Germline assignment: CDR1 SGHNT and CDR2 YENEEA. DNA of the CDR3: TGTGCCAGCACAGCTTGGACAGGGATAGACTATGGCTACACCTTC. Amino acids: CASTAWTGIDYGYTF.

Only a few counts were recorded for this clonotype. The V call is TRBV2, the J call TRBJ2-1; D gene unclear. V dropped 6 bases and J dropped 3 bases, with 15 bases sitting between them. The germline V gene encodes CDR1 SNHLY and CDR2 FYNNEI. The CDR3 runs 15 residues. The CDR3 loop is CASRGWGSNYNEQFF. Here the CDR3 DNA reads TGTGCCAGCAGGGGATGGGGAAGTAACTACAATGAGCAGTTCTTC. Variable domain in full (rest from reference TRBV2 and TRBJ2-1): EPEVTQTPSHQVTQMGQEVILRCVPISNHLYFYWYRQILGQKVEFLVSFYNNEISEKSEIFDDQFSVERPDGSNFTLKIRSTKLEDSAMYFCASRGWGSNYNEQFFGPGTRLTVL.

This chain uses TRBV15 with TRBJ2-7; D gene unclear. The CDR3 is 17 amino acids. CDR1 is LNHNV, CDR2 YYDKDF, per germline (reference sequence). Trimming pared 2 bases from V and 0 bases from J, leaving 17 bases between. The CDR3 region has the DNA TGTGCCACCAGCAGACATCCGATAGAGACGAGCTCCTACGAGCAGTACTTC. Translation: CATSRHPIETSSYEQYF.

Here the CDR3 DNA reads TGTGCCACCAGTGATGCCTGGGGGGCCCAAGAGACCCAGTACTTC. This sequence encodes CATSDAWGAQETQYF. The chain has TRBV24-1 and TRBJ2-5; D is possibly TRBD1 or TRBD2 (6 bases each). The CDR3 extends over 15 amino acids. The germline CDR1 and CDR2 sequences are KGHDR and SFDVKD. Trimming removed 3 bases from V and 1 base from J, with 11 bases in between.

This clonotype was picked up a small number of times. The CDR3 region has the DNA TGCAGTGCTTACAGGTCCCTAGCGGGATTGTCTAATGAGCAGTTCTTC. Its protein is CSAYRSLAGLSNEQFF. The V and J genes are TRBV20-1 and TRBJ2-1; 9 positions agree with TRBD2. The CDR3 totals 16 residues. Germline lookup yields CDR1 DFQATT and CDR2 SNEGSKA (reference sequence). J lost 7 bases, V lost 5 bases, and 15 bases had no gene match.

The CDR3 DNA is TGTGCCAGCAGTTACAAGGGCGGCACTGAAGCTTTCTTT. This translates into CASSYKGGTEAFF. The gene calls are TRBV6-5 and TRBJ1-1, with D unresolved. Trimming left V 2 bases short and J 4 bases short, with 8 bases between. CDR3 length: 13 residues. The V gene's germline CDR1 is MNHEY and CDR2 SVGAGI.

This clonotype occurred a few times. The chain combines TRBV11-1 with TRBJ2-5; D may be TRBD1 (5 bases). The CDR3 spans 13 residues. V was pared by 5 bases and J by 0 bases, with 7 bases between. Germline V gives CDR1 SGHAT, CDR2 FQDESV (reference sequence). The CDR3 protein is CASSPDNQETQYF. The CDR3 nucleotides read TGTGCCAGCAGCCCGGACAACCAAGAGACCCAGTACTTC.

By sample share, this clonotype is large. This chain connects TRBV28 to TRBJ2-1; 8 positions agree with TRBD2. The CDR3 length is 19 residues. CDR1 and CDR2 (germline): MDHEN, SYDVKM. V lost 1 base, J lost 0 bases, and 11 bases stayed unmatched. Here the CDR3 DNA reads TGTGCCAGCAGTTTATCGTTCGACGGGAGGGCCGTCTCCTACAATGAGCAGTTCTTC. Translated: CASSLSFDGRAVSYNEQFF.